A selection of T cell receptor beta chains follows, all from one sample in a study of T-cell reconstitution after alpha-beta-depleted transplantation in children. TCRdb reprocessed the PCR reads via MiXCR and lists one record per CDR3 protein. The profile shows 350,000 to 500,000 distinct CDR3 sequences, around two fifths of them singletons. The specimen comprised PBMCs, sampled before TCRalphabeta/CD19-depleted stem cell transplant. Receptor source: a girl aged 2 to 10 with aplastic anemia, due to receive a stem cell transplant. The CDR3 runs from the conserved cysteine through the conserved F or W. A D gene is named only where the DNA matches it firmly. Size is omitted from some rows. Given values are once, few, many or a class for expanded clones.

D gene,clone size,J gene,V gene,CDR3 protein,CDR3 DNA
NA,NA,TRBJ2-1,TRBV3-1,CASSQWGEAYNEQFF,TGTGCCAGCTCCCAATGGGGTGAGGCCTACAATGAGCAGTTCTTC
TRBD1,many,TRBJ2-7,TRBV5-1,CASSGRQGLEQYF,TGCGCCAGCAGCGGTAGACAGGGGCTCGAGCAGTACTTC
NA,many,TRBJ2-7,TRBV14,CASSQLEGGEQYF,TGTGCCAGCAGCCAACTAGAGGGTGGCGAGCAGTACTTC
NA,NA,TRBJ2-2,TRBV5-5,CASTTPSGRGNTGELFF,TGTGCCAGCACCACCCCCTCGGGTCGGGGGAACACCGGGGAGCTGTTTTTT
NA,NA,TRBJ2-5,TRBV12-3/TRBV12-4,CASSLQGFGWETQYF,TGTGCCAGCAGCTTACAGGGATTTGGTTGGGAGACCCAGTACTTC
NA,NA,TRBJ2-3,TRBV20-1,CSASGAATGKDTQYF,TGCAGTGCTAGTGGTGCAGCTACGGGGAAAGATACGCAGTATTTT
NA,many,TRBJ1-2,TRBV9,CASSPFETVNYGYTF,TGTGCCAGCAGCCCCTTTGAGACAGTCAACTATGGCTACACCTTC
NA,NA,TRBJ2-5,TRBV15,CATSRASEETQYF,TGTGCCACCAGCAGAGCCAGCGAAGAGACCCAGTACTTC
NA,NA,TRBJ2-1,TRBV11-3,CASSLISTEQFF,TGTGCCAGCAGCTTAATTTCGACTGAGCAGTTCTTC
NA,once,TRBJ2-1,TRBV20-1,CSAIKQGTQGFPHNEQFF,TGCAGTGCCATTAAACAGGGTACCCAAGGGTTCCCCCACAATGAGCAGTTCTTC
NA,many,TRBJ1-6,TRBV18,CASSRAGERSPLHF,TGTGCCAGCTCACGCGCGGGGGAGAGGTCACCCCTCCACTTT
NA,many,TRBJ2-3,TRBV29-1,CSVESGTDTQYF,TGCAGCGTTGAGTCCGGCACAGATACGCAGTATTTT
TRBD2,few,TRBJ2-4,TRBV7-9,CASSVRTSEDIQYF,TGTGCCAGCAGCGTCAGGACTAGTGAGGACATTCAGTACTTC
NA,NA,TRBJ1-6,TRBV6-6,CASSYENSPLHF,TGTGCCAGCAGTTACGAGAATTCACCCCTCCACTTT
NA,NA,TRBJ2-5,TRBV15,CATQGGVRETQYF,TGTGCCACCCAAGGGGGAGTGAGAGAGACCCAGTACTTC
TRBD2,NA,TRBJ2-1,TRBV19,CASSTGTSAYNEQFF,TGTGCCAGTAGTACCGGGACTAGTGCCTACAATGAGCAGTTCTTC
TRBD1,many,TRBJ2-5,TRBV12-3/TRBV12-4,CASSYGTAKRETQYF,TGTGCCAGCAGTTACGGGACAGCGAAGCGGGAGACCCAGTACTTC
NA,NA,TRBJ2-1,TRBV9,CASSVGGVANEQFF,TGTGCCAGCAGCGTAGGAGGCGTAGCCAATGAGCAGTTCTTC
NA,few,TRBJ2-1,TRBV7-8,CASSPERSYNEQFF,TGTGCCAGCAGCCCTGAGCGGAGCTACAATGAGCAGTTCTTC
TRBD2,NA,TRBJ2-5,TRBV6-5,CASSYSPGTSVVETQYF,TGTGCCAGCAGTTACTCCCCCGGGACTAGCGTTGTGGAGACCCAGTACTTC
TRBD1,many,TRBJ1-2,TRBV20-1,CSARDRDSPFYGYTF,TGCAGTGCTAGAGATCGGGACAGCCCCTTCTATGGCTACACCTTC
TRBD1,NA,TRBJ2-7,TRBV27,CASSLGPGQVYEQYF,TGTGCCAGCAGCTTAGGCCCTGGACAGGTTTACGAGCAGTACTTC
NA,once,TRBJ2-7,TRBV29-1,CSVESVVGSYEQYF,TGCAGCGTTGAGTCCGTAGTAGGCTCCTACGAGCAGTACTTC
NA,once,TRBJ1-5,TRBV6-5,CASSYGRTNQPQHF,TGTGCCAGCAGTTACGGACGGACCAATCAGCCCCAGCATTTT
TRBD2,NA,TRBJ2-2,TRBV7-2,CASSSQRGWTGELFF,TGTGCCAGCAGCTCACAGCGGGGATGGACCGGGGAGCTGTTTTTT
TRBD2,NA,TRBJ2-7,TRBV20-1,CSNEGTNSYEQYF,TGCAGTAACGAGGGGACTAACTCCTACGAGCAGTACTTC
NA,NA,TRBJ2-3,TRBV29-1,CSAPGERSTDTQYF,TGCAGCGCCCCGGGCGAGCGAAGCACAGATACGCAGTATTTT
NA,few,TRBJ2-7,TRBV29-1,CSVGGLPSSYEQYF,TGCAGCGTTGGGGGACTTCCAAGTTCCTACGAGCAGTACTTC
NA,few,TRBJ2-7,TRBV6-5,CASSYAGDRPYEQYF,TGTGCCAGCAGTTACGCGGGGGACAGGCCCTACGAGCAGTACTTC
NA,many,TRBJ2-1,TRBV5-1,CASSFGATHSNEQFF,TGCGCCAGCAGCTTCGGGGCGACCCACTCCAATGAGCAGTTCTTC
NA,NA,TRBJ2-3,TRBV27,CASSPWGADTQYF,TGTGCCAGCAGTCCTTGGGGGGCAGATACGCAGTATTTT
NA,NA,TRBJ1-4,TRBV7-3,CASSLPGQNEKLFF,TGTGCCAGCAGCTTACCGGGACAAAATGAAAAACTGTTTTTT
TRBD2,NA,TRBJ2-7,TRBV12-3/TRBV12-4,CASRGLAGVPYEQYF,TGTGCCAGTCGCGGACTAGCGGGAGTTCCCTACGAGCAGTACTTC
NA,few,TRBJ2-5,TRBV7-9,CASSPPSSQVETQYF,TGTGCCAGCAGCCCCCCGTCTTCCCAGGTGGAGACCCAGTACTTC
NA,NA,TRBJ1-6,TRBV7-2,CASSLERVGNSPLHF,TGTGCCAGCAGCTTGGAGAGGGTGGGTAATTCACCCCTCCACTTT
TRBD1,NA,TRBJ2-7,TRBV7-8,CASSLRIHSLGQGKTYEQYF,TGTGCCAGCAGTTTAAGGATTCACAGCCTCGGACAGGGGAAGACCTACGAGCAGTACTTC
TRBD2,few,TRBJ2-5,TRBV13,CASSLYRLAGETQYF,TGTGCCAGCAGCTTATACCGACTAGCTGGGGAGACCCAGTACTTC
TRBD2,many,TRBJ2-7,TRBV6-2/TRBV6-3,CASSYFGRGDYEQYF,TGTGCCAGCAGTTATTTCGGACGGGGGGACTACGAGCAGTACTTC
NA,NA,TRBJ2-5,TRBV5-4,CASSTSGGGLDQYF,TGTGCCAGCAGCACCAGTGGGGGGGGGCTAGACCAGTACTTC
TRBD1,NA,TRBJ1-3,TRBV15,CATTLDRVYSGNTIYF,TGTGCCACCACCTTGGACAGGGTTTACTCTGGAAACACCATATATTTT